This T cell receptor (beta chain) was sequenced during a study of T-cell memory formation after mild COVID-19. For the study at large: Clusters of TCRs were largely donor specific.

Between the trimmed V and J ends, which lost 0 bases and 5 bases, there was a span of 14 bases. Germline CDR1 and CDR2: SGHNT and YENEEA. The CDR3 covers 15 residues. MiXCR, applied by TCRdb to the 5' RACE reads, yields one record per CDR3 protein. Here the sample spans around 370,000 distinct CDR3 sequences, 21% being singletons. The sequenced material came from PBMCs or a T cell subset sorted from them (not recorded which). The origin of this receptor is an adult woman who had mild COVID-19 (a few samples of this study predate the infection). Cell type and time point are not known. The chain has TRBV11-3 and TRBJ2-7, with a tentative D call TRBD2 (6 bases). The CDR3, as DNA: TGTGCCAGCAGCTTAGATAGCGGTTCATGGGACGAGCAGTACTTC. This encodes CASSLDSGSWDEQYF.